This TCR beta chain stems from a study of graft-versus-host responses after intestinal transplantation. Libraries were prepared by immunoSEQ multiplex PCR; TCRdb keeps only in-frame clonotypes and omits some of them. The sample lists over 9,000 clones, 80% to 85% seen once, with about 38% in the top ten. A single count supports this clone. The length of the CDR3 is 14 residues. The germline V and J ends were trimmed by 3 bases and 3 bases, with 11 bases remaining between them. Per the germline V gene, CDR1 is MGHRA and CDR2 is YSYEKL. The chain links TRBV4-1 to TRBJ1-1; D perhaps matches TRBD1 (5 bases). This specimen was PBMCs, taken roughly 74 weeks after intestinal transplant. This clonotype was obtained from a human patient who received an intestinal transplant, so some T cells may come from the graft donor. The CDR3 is CASSQSTGDTEAFF. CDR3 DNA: TGCGCCAGCAGCCAGTCGACGGGGGACACTGAAGCTTTCTTT.